One and the same sample provided the 19 T cell receptor beta chains below, sequenced in a study of blood T cell repertoires in COVID-19. TCRdb's table, derived via immunoSEQ multiplex PCR, lists solely in-frame clones and lacks some. There are tens of thousands of clones in the sample; 85% to 90% occur only once, and roughly 20% lies in the top ten. The sequencing input was peripheral blood. These receptors originate from a woman of 80 years or more in a cohort sampled during active or convalescent COVID-19.

V and J are TRBV27 and TRBJ1-2; 7 nucleotides line up with TRBD1. The CDR3 is 13 amino acids. Germline-derived CDR1 and CDR2 are MNHEY and SMNVEV (reference sequence). Trimming removed 5 bases from V and 7 bases from J; junction bases left unmatched: 7. CDR3 coding DNA: TGTGCCAGCAGTCCCCAGACAGGGTCTGGCTACACCTTC. Its protein is CASSPQTGSGYTF.

The chain uses TRBV6-5 and TRBJ1-2; possibly TRBD1 for D (5 bases). CDR3 length equals 14 residues. V was trimmed by 8 bases and J by 2 bases, leaving 15 bases between them. CDR1 and CDR2 from the germline V gene are MNHEY and SVGAGI. The CDR3 DNA reads as TGTGCCAGCTCCTCATCAACAGGCAACTATGGCTACACCTTC. Its translation is CASSSSTGNYGYTF.

This chain joins TRBV5-5 and TRBJ1-2; TRBD1 aligns across 7 bases. V lost 4 bases and J lost 8; bases outside the gene matches: 14. Germline V gene lookup returns CDR1 SGHKS and CDR2 YYEKEE (reference sequence). CDR3 length: 15 amino acids. The CDR3 bases are TGTGCCAGCAGCACCCAGGGGGAAGGGCTGGGAGGCTACACCTTC. Amino acid sequence: CASSTQGEGLGGYTF.

The chain uses TRBV4-1 and TRBJ1-4, with D unclear. Germline CDR1 is MGHRA and CDR2 is YSYEKL. The CDR3 is 16 amino acids. V lost 0 bases, J lost 7 bases, and 15 bases lay in between. The CDR3 region has the DNA TGCGCCAGCAGCCAAGATTTGGGCGCAGGTGGTGAAAAACTGTTTTTT. Its protein product is CASSQDLGAGGEKLFF.

This chain connects TRBV5-5 to TRBJ1-3; D might be TRBD1 (6 bases). Germline CDR1 and CDR2: SGHKS and YYEKEE (reference sequence). The CDR3 has 14 residues. Trimming took 4 bases from V and 5 from J, leaving 13 bases between them. The CDR3 loop reads CASSPGGQRNTIYF. The CDR3 DNA is TGTGCCAGCAGCCCGGGTGGACAGAGAAACACCATATATTTT.

The chain links TRBV19 to TRBJ1-3; D remains ambiguous. V lost 6 bases to trimming and J lost 4 bases, with 16 bases between them. The CDR3 is 15 amino acids. The germline V gene encodes CDR1 LNHDA and CDR2 SQIVND (reference sequence). The CDR3 coding sequence is TGTGCCAGTAGGATGGCAGGCTTAGAAGGAAACACCATATATTTT. Protein sequence: CASRMAGLEGNTIYF.

This chain uses TRBV27 with TRBJ1-1, with unresolved D. The CDR3 length is 14 residues. Germline-derived CDR1 and CDR2 are MNHEY and SMNVEV (reference sequence). V was pared by 4 bases and J by 2 bases, with 11 bases between. The CDR3 coding sequence is TGTGCCAGCAGTTCCGGGGTCAAAAACACTGAAGCTTTCTTT. Translation gives CASSSGVKNTEAFF.

The chain links TRBV29-1 to TRBJ1-1; D perhaps matches TRBD1 (5 bases). The germline CDR1 and CDR2 sequences are SQVTM and ANQGSEA. Trimming shortened V by 2 bases and J by 4 bases, and 14 bases separated the two germline ends. The CDR3 consists of 14 residues. The CDR3 region is CSVELGLPVTEAFF. In nucleotides, the CDR3 is TGCAGCGTTGAATTGGGACTACCAGTCACTGAAGCTTTCTTT.

The chain combines TRBV28 with TRBJ1-1; no definite D call. Trimming removed 6 bases from V and 2 bases from J, with 10 bases in between. Germline V CDR1 and CDR2: MDHEN, SYDVKM. The CDR3 extends over 13 amino acids. The CDR3 loop is CASRKNRNTEAFF. The CDR3 bases are TGTGCCAGCAGGAAAAATAGAAACACTGAAGCTTTCTTT.

This clone was detected once. CDR3 DNA: TGTGCCAGCAGCCAAGCTGGAGGCCCCTCTGGAAACACCATATATTTT. This gives the protein CASSQAGGPSGNTIYF. This chain links TRBV4-2 with TRBJ1-3; D unresolved. Trimming removed 1 base from V and 0 bases from J, with 10 bases in between. This CDR3 is built from 16 residues. Germline V gene data show CDR1 as LGHNA and CDR2 as YNFKEQ.

This sequence joins TRBV6-4 and TRBJ1-5, with TRBD1 identical over 7 bases. This CDR3 contains 17 residues. Germline V gives CDR1 MRHNA, CDR2 SNTAGT. V was pared by 0 bases and J by 1 base, with 6 bases of the junction left unmatched. The CDR3 DNA is TGTGCCAGCAGTGACTCCCGGGGCAGGGGGAGCAATCAGCCCCAGCATTTT. Amino acid sequence: CASSDSRGRGSNQPQHF.

The rearrangement links TRBV7-3 to TRBJ1-6; a weak D match, TRBD1 (5 bases). This CDR3 is 15 amino acids long. The V and J ends lost 4 bases and 0 bases respectively, with 7 bases between them. Germline CDR1 is SGHTA and CDR2 is FQGTGA. CDR3 protein: CASSSDSSYNSPLHF. DNA for the CDR3: TGTGCCAGCAGCTCAGACAGCTCCTATAATTCACCCCTCCACTTT.

The V and J genes are TRBV11-2 and TRBJ2-3; TRBD2 matches at 13 bases. Per germline, CDR1 SGHAT and CDR2 FQNNGV. V gave up 5 bases and J gave up 4 bases; unmatched junction bases: 6. This CDR3 has 16 residues. CDR3 residues: CASSPGLAGASDTQYF. In nucleotides, the CDR3 is TGTGCCAGCAGCCCTGGACTAGCGGGAGCGTCAGATACGCAGTATTTT.

V and J are TRBV6-1 and TRBJ2-4; 9 bases match TRBD2. With 0 bases clipped from V and 0 bases from J, the junction kept 3 bases outside the gene matches. The CDR3 loop spans 17 amino acids. Per germline, CDR1 MNHNS and CDR2 SASEGT. This chain's CDR3 is CASSEALLAGAKNIQYF. DNA for the CDR3: TGTGCCAGCAGTGAAGCGTTACTAGCGGGAGCCAAAAACATTCAGTACTTC.

This chain links TRBV19 with TRBJ1-2; perhaps TRBD1 as D (5 bases). V was shortened by 6 bases and J by 4 bases, with 15 bases between the two germline ends. Germline assignment: CDR1 LNHDA and CDR2 SQIVND (reference sequence). CDR3 size: 14 residues. The CDR3 loop is CASSPLGGTYGYTF. The CDR3 DNA reads as TGTGCCAGTAGCCCCTTGGGGGGGACCTATGGCTACACCTTC.

The rearrangement links TRBV7-3 to TRBJ2-5; 8 bases fit TRBD1. This CDR3 contains 14 residues. Losses at the gene ends were 5 bases for V and 4 bases for J; bases not matched to a gene: 6. CDR1 is SGHTA, CDR2 FQGTGA, per germline. The chain's CDR3 is CASSAQGAGETQYF. The CDR3 DNA is TGTGCCAGCAGCGCTCAGGGGGCCGGAGAGACCCAGTACTTC.

CDR3 sequence: CAWSRNRGTGNTIYF. CDR3 DNA: TGTGCCTGGAGTCGCAACAGGGGGACAGGAAACACCATATATTTT. The rearrangement joins TRBV30 to TRBJ1-3; 8 bases fit TRBD1. This CDR3 is 15 amino acids long. The V and J ends lost 2 bases and 4 bases, in that order; junction bases with no gene match: 7. The V gene's germline CDR1 is GTSNPN and CDR2 SVGIG (reference sequence).

This clone occurred a few times. The chain carries TRBV2 and TRBJ1-1; no clear D. The V end was cut by 1 base, the J end by 1 base, with 4 bases between. The CDR3 spans 13 residues. Germline V gene data show CDR1 as SNHLY and CDR2 as FYNNEI. The CDR3 DNA reads TGTGCCAGCAGTGAAGGGGCGAACACTGAAGCTTTCTTT. As protein: CASSEGANTEAFF.

The CDR3 coding sequence is TGTGCCAGCAGTCCGGGAGGACTGTATAGCAATCAGCCCCAGCATTTT. Protein: CASSPGGLYSNQPQHF. This chain connects TRBV28 to TRBJ1-5; D gene ambiguous. Germline CDR1 and CDR2: MDHEN and SYDVKM. V lost 5 bases and J 0 bases, leaving 14 bases between the germline ends. This CDR3 is 16 amino acids long.